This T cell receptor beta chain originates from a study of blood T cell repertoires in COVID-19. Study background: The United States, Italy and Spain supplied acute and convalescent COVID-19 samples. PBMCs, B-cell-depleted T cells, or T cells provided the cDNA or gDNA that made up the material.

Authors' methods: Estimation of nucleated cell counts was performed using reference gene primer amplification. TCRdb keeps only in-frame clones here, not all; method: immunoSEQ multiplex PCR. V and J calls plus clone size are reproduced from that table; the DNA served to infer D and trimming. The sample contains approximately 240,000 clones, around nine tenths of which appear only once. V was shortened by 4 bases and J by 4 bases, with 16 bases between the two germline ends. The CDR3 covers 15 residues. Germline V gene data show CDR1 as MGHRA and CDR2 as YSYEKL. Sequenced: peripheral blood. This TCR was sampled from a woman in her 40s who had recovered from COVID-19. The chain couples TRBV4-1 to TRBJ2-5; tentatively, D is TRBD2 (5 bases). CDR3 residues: CASSPNERVVETQYF. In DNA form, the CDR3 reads TGCGCCAGCAGCCCCAACGAGAGGGTGGTAGAGACCCAGTACTTC.